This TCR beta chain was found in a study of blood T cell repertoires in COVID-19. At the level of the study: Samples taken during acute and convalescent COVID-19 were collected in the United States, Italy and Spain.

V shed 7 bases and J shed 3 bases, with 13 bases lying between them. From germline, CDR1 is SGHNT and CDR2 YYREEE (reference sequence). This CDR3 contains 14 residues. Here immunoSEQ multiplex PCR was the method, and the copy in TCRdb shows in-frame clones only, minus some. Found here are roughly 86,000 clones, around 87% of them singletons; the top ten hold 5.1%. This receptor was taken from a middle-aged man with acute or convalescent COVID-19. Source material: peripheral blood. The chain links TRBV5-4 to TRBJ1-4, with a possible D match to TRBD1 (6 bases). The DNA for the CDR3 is TGTGCCAGCGCAACAGGGCCAGCTAATGAAAAACTGTTTTTT. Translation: CASATGPANEKLFF.